Listed below are T cell receptor beta chains from one sample, sequenced in a study of T cells in Graves' hyperthyroidism and ophthalmopathy. TCRdb recomputed calls from the multiplex PCR reads with MiXCR, one row per CDR3 protein. The sample lists 270,000 or so distinct CDR3 sequences, 25% to 30% occurring once. The specimen was blood. These receptors were taken from a man in his forties with Graves' hyperthyroidism that later progressed to Graves' ophthalmopathy. Each CDR3 is given with its conserved first and last residue. Each record gives: D gene, V gene, CDR3 length, J gene, clone size, CDR3 DNA, CDR3 protein. D genes are given only for firm matches. Clone size is stated in some rows and not others, as once, few, many or a class when expanded.

D gene: .
V gene: TRBV18
CDR3 length: 16
J gene: TRBJ2-4
clone size: many
CDR3 DNA: TGTGCCAGCTCACCGCAGTTGAGCGTTGCCAAAAACATTCAGTACTTC
CDR3 protein: CASSPQLSVAKNIQYF

D gene: .
V gene: TRBV6-1
CDR3 length: 15
J gene: TRBJ2-7
clone size: many
CDR3 DNA: TGTGCCAGCAGTGAACGGGGCGGAAGCTCCTACGAGCAGTACTTC
CDR3 protein: CASSERGGSSYEQYF

D gene: .
V gene: TRBV30
CDR3 length: 14
J gene: TRBJ2-7
clone size: many
CDR3 DNA: TGTGCCTGGAGTGTACAGACTATCGCCTACGAGCAGTACTTC
CDR3 protein: CAWSVQTIAYEQYF

D gene: TRBD2
V gene: TRBV10-3
CDR3 length: 15
J gene: TRBJ2-5
clone size: many
CDR3 DNA: TGTGCCTCCACGAGACTAGCGGGAGGGCAAGAGACCCAGTACTTC
CDR3 protein: CASTRLAGGQETQYF

D gene: .
V gene: TRBV12-3/TRBV12-4
CDR3 length: 12
J gene: TRBJ1-5
clone size: many
CDR3 DNA: TGTGCCAGCACCCGGGGGGTTCAGCCCCAGCATTTT
CDR3 protein: CASTRGVQPQHF

D gene: .
V gene: TRBV12-3/TRBV12-4
CDR3 length: 13
J gene: TRBJ2-2
clone size: .
CDR3 DNA: TGTGCCAGCAGTATACAGGGACCCGGGGAGCTGTTTTTT
CDR3 protein: CASSIQGPGELFF

D gene: .
V gene: TRBV6-2/TRBV6-3
CDR3 length: 14
J gene: TRBJ2-7
clone size: .
CDR3 DNA: TGTGCCAGCAAGGGGAGTTCGGACTCCTACGAGCAGTACTTC
CDR3 protein: CASKGSSDSYEQYF

D gene: .
V gene: TRBV6-1
CDR3 length: 13
J gene: TRBJ1-5
clone size: few
CDR3 DNA: TGTGCCAGCAGTGAGGGGAACAACGGGCCCCAGCATTTT
CDR3 protein: CASSEGNNGPQHF

D gene: TRBD1
V gene: TRBV12-3/TRBV12-4
CDR3 length: 16
J gene: TRBJ1-1
clone size: .
CDR3 DNA: TGTGCCAGCAGTGATCCTCGGACAGGGTTGAACACTGAAGCTTTCTTT
CDR3 protein: CASSDPRTGLNTEAFF

D gene: .
V gene: TRBV11-1
CDR3 length: 15
J gene: TRBJ1-1
clone size: many
CDR3 DNA: TGTGCCAGCAGCAATAGTGGGCACGCCACGGTCGGAGCTTTCTTT
CDR3 protein: CASSNSGHATVGAFF

D gene: .
V gene: TRBV12-3/TRBV12-4
CDR3 length: 12
J gene: TRBJ1-5
clone size: many
CDR3 DNA: TGTGCCAGCAGTTTCGGGGGGCAGCCCCAGCATTTT
CDR3 protein: CASSFGGQPQHF

D gene: TRBD1
V gene: TRBV12-3/TRBV12-4
CDR3 length: 15
J gene: TRBJ1-5
clone size: many
CDR3 DNA: TGTGCCAGCAGTAAGGACAGGAATAGCAATCAGCCCCAGCATTTT
CDR3 protein: CASSKDRNSNQPQHF

D gene: TRBD2
V gene: TRBV30
CDR3 length: 16
J gene: TRBJ2-5
clone size: many
CDR3 DNA: TGTGCCTGGAGTCGGGGGACTAGCGGGAATCAAGAGACCCAGTACTTC
CDR3 protein: CAWSRGTSGNQETQYF

D gene: TRBD2
V gene: TRBV12-5
CDR3 length: 15
J gene: TRBJ2-2
clone size: .
CDR3 DNA: TGTGCTAGTGGTCTAACTACTCGGGGGGCCGGGGAGCTGTTTTTT
CDR3 protein: CASGLTTRGAGELFF

D gene: .
V gene: TRBV2
CDR3 length: 11
J gene: TRBJ2-5
clone size: many
CDR3 DNA: TGTGCCAGCAAGGTGGGGGAGACCCAGTACTTC
CDR3 protein: CASKVGETQYF

D gene: .
V gene: TRBV5-4
CDR3 length: 15
J gene: TRBJ1-2
clone size: few
CDR3 DNA: TGTGCCAGCAGCTTGGCGGGACCGACTGAGTATGGCTACACCTTC
CDR3 protein: CASSLAGPTEYGYTF

D gene: .
V gene: TRBV13
CDR3 length: 13
J gene: TRBJ2-5
clone size: many
CDR3 DNA: TGTGCCAGCAGCCGCAATGGACCGTTGACCCAGTACTTC
CDR3 protein: CASSRNGPLTQYF

D gene: .
V gene: TRBV7-2
CDR3 length: 12
J gene: TRBJ1-2
clone size: .
CDR3 DNA: TGTGCCAGCAGCTTAGAAGGGAATGGCTACACCTTC
CDR3 protein: CASSLEGNGYTF

D gene: .
V gene: TRBV5-5
CDR3 length: 15
J gene: TRBJ2-7
clone size: many
CDR3 DNA: TGTGCCAGCAGCTGGGGGGAGGACAGCAACTACGAGCAGTACTTC
CDR3 protein: CASSWGEDSNYEQYF

D gene: .
V gene: TRBV30
CDR3 length: 15
J gene: TRBJ1-2
clone size: many
CDR3 DNA: TGTGCCTGGAGTGTACGCGACAGAGCTAACTATGGCTACACCTTC
CDR3 protein: CAWSVRDRANYGYTF

D gene: .
V gene: TRBV6-1
CDR3 length: 14
J gene: TRBJ2-7
clone size: many
CDR3 DNA: TGTGCCAGCAGTCGTCAGGGCCCCAGCTACGAGCAGTACTTC
CDR3 protein: CASSRQGPSYEQYF

D gene: .
V gene: TRBV9
CDR3 length: 15
J gene: TRBJ2-7
clone size: many
CDR3 DNA: TGTGCCAGCAGCGTAGCCCCGGGGACGACCTACGAGCAGTACTTC
CDR3 protein: CASSVAPGTTYEQYF

D gene: TRBD2
V gene: TRBV20-1
CDR3 length: 14
J gene: TRBJ2-5
clone size: once
CDR3 DNA: TGCAGTGCCCTACAACTAGCGGGACAAGAGACCCAGTACTTC
CDR3 protein: CSALQLAGQETQYF

D gene: .
V gene: TRBV10-3
CDR3 length: 15
J gene: TRBJ2-5
clone size: many
CDR3 DNA: TGTGCCATCAGTGAGTCAACTAGGAAGATTGAGACCCAGTACTTC
CDR3 protein: CAISESTRKIETQYF

D gene: .
V gene: TRBV28
CDR3 length: 13
J gene: TRBJ1-2
clone size: .
CDR3 DNA: TGTGCCAGCAGGGGGACAAATGAGTATGGCTACACCTTC
CDR3 protein: CASRGTNEYGYTF

D gene: .
V gene: TRBV6-5
CDR3 length: 15
J gene: TRBJ1-3
clone size: .
CDR3 DNA: TGTGCCAGCAGTTACTCGCTCCTATCCGGAAACACCATATATTTT
CDR3 protein: CASSYSLLSGNTIYF

D gene: .
V gene: TRBV28
CDR3 length: 14
J gene: TRBJ2-5
clone size: many
CDR3 DNA: TGTGCCAGCAGACCCAGCCTACTCCAAGAGACCCAGTACTTC
CDR3 protein: CASRPSLLQETQYF

D gene: TRBD2
V gene: TRBV15
CDR3 length: 17
J gene: TRBJ2-2
clone size: .
CDR3 DNA: TGTGCCACCAGCAGAGACTCCGCGGGAGGGGGCACCGGGGAGCTGTTTTTT
CDR3 protein: CATSRDSAGGGTGELFF

D gene: .
V gene: TRBV11-2
CDR3 length: 13
J gene: TRBJ1-1
clone size: many
CDR3 DNA: TGTGCCAGCGGACAGAGCATGAACACTGAAGCTTTCTTT
CDR3 protein: CASGQSMNTEAFF

D gene: .
V gene: TRBV6-1
CDR3 length: 12
J gene: TRBJ2-2
clone size: few
CDR3 DNA: TGTGCCAGCACCAGAGGGACCGGGGAGCTGTTTTTT
CDR3 protein: CASTRGTGELFF

D gene: .
V gene: TRBV24-1
CDR3 length: 13
J gene: TRBJ1-2
clone size: many
CDR3 DNA: TGTGCCACCAGTGATGAGAGTAACTATGGCTACACCTTC
CDR3 protein: CATSDESNYGYTF

D gene: TRBD1
V gene: TRBV27
CDR3 length: 16
J gene: TRBJ2-4
clone size: many
CDR3 DNA: TGTGCCAGCAGTCCTACAGGGGGGTTAGCCAAAAACATTCAGTACTTC
CDR3 protein: CASSPTGGLAKNIQYF